This T cell receptor beta chain was recovered during a study of blood T cells in healthy people across ages. Study-wide findings and caveats: Measured against age, TCR beta diversity per million T cells decreased in a roughly linear manner. Shifts in expanded clonotypes may have been confounded by donor CMV status, which was unknown.

A second PCR of roughly 7 to 11 cycles used a sample-barcoded 5' primer and a J-beta primer mix. A 12-random-nucleotide template-switch adaptor tagged each cDNA molecule. TCRdb recomputed calls from the 5' RACE reads with MiXCR, one row per CDR3 protein. This sample has roughly 2 million distinct CDR3 sequences; roughly 49% occur once, and the top ten carry 2% to 2.5%. Trimming removed 6 bases at V and 7 bases at J, with 12 bases between. The length of the CDR3 is 12 residues. Per germline, CDR1 MGHDK and CDR2 SYGVNS. Regarding this clonotype: The antigen remains undetermined.

Sequences were obtained from blood. This TCR derives from a woman aged 35 to 49 in good health. The rearrangement joins TRBV25-1 to TRBJ1-1; D is unresolved. Here the CDR3 reads CASREGRSEAFF. CDR3 nucleotides: TGTGCCAGCAGGGAAGGAAGGAGTGAAGCTTTCTTT.